What follows is one T cell receptor (beta chain) and its context. Antigen: not known. Sequencing was performed with immunoSEQ multiplex PCR; in TCRdb, only in-frame clones are kept and a portion is missing. This sample yields 62,000 or so clones, of which 79% are seen a single time; approximately 9.3% belongs to the top ten. This specimen belongs to a study of radiotherapy plus CTLA-4 blockade in lung cancer. The V end was cut by 2 bases, the J end by 4 bases, with 9 bases between. CDR1 SGHVS and CDR2 FQNEAQ come from the germline V gene. CDR3 length equals 14 residues. Points from the study as a whole: Reported findings show early blood T cell clone dynamics, with interferon-beta, best predicted response.

The sequenced sample was peripheral blood, obtained from a patient treated with radiotherapy plus ipilimumab. This chain uses TRBV7-8 with TRBJ1-5; D gene unclear. The clonotype originates from a human donor with non-small cell lung cancer who had a complete response to radiotherapy plus ipilimumab. The CDR3 reads CASSLSLGNQPQHF. Here the CDR3 DNA reads TGTGCCAGCAGCTTAAGCCTGGGAAATCAGCCCCAGCATTTT.